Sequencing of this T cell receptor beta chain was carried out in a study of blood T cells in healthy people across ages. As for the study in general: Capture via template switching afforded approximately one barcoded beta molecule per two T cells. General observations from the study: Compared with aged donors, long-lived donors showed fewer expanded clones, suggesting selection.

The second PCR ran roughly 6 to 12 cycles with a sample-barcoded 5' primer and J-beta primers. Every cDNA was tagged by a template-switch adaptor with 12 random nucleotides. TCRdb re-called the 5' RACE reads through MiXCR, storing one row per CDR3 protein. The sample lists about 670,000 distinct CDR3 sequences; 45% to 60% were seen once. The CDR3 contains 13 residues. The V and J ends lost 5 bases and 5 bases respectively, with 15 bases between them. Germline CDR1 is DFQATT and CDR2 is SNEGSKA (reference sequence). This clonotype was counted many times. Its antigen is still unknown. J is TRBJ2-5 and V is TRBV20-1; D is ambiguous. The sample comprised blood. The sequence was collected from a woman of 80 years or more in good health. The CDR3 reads CSARPLILETQYF. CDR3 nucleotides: TGCAGTGCTCGACCCTTAATTCTTGAGACCCAGTACTTC.